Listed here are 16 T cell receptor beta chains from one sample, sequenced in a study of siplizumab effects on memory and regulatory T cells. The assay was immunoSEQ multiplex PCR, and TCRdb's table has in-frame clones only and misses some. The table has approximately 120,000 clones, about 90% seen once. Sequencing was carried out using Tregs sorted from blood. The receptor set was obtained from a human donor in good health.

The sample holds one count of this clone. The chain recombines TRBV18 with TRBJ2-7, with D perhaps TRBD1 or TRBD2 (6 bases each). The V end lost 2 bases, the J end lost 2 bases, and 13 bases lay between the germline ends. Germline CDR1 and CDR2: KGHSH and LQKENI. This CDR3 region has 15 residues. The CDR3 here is CASSPTGAFPYEQYF. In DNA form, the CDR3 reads TGTGCCAGCTCACCAACGGGGGCTTTCCCCTACGAGCAGTACTTC.

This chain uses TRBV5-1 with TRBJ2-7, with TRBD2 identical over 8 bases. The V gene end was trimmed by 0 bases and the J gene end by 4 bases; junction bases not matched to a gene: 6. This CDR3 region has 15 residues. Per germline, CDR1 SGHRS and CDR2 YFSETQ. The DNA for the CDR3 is TGCGCCAGCAGCTTGGCCTCTGCGGGAGGTTACGAGCAGTACTTC. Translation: CASSLASAGGYEQYF.

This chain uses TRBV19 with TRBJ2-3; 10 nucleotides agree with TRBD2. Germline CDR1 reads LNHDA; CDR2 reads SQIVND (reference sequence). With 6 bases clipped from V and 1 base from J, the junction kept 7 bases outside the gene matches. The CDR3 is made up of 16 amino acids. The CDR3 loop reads CASRESSGSGTDTQYF. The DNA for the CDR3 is TGTGCCAGTAGAGAGTCTAGCGGGAGTGGCACAGATACGCAGTATTTT.

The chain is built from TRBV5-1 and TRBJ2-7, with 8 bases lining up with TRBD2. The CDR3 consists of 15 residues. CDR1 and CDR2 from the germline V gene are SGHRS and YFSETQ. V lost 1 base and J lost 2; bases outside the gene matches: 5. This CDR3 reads CASSLRSGGTYEQYF. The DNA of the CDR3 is TGCGCCAGCAGCTTGCGGAGCGGGGGAACCTACGAGCAGTACTTC.

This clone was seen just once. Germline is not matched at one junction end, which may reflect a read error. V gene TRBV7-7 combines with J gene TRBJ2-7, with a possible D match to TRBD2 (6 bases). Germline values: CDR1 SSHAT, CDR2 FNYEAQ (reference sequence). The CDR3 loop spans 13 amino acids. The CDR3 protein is CASSLAASYEQYF. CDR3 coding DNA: TGTGCTAGCAGCTTAGCGGCCTCCTACGAGCAGTACTTC. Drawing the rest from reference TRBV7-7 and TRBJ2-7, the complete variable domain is GAGVSQSPRYKVTKRGQDVTLRCDPISSHATLYWYQQALGQGPEFLTYFNYEAQPDKSGLPSDRFSAERPEGSISTLTIQRTEQRDSAMYRCASSLAASYEQYFGPGTRLTVT.

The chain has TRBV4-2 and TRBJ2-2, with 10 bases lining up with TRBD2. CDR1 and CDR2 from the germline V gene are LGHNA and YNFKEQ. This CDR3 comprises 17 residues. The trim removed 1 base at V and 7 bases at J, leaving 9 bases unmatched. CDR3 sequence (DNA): TGTGCCAGCAGCCAAGCAGGCAGCGGGGGGGCGGACGGGGAGCTGTTTTTT. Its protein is CASSQAGSGGADGELFF.

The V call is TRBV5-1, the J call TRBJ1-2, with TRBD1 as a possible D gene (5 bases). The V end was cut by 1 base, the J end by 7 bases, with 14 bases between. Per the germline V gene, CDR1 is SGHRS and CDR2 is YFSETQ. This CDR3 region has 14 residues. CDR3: CASSLIQGPRGYTF. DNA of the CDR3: TGCGCCAGCAGCTTGATCCAGGGCCCACGTGGCTACACCTTC.

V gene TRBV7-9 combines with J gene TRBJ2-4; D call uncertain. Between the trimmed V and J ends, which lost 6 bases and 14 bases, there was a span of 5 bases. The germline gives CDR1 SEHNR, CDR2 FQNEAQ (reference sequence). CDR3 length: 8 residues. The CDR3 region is CASRSEYF. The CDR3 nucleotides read TGTGCCAGCAGGTCGGAGTACTTC.

CDR3 in DNA: TGTGCCTGGAGTTTTCCGGAGACCCAGTACTTC. Its protein product is CAWSFPETQYF. The chain combines TRBV30 with TRBJ2-5; unclear D gene. The V and J ends lost 2 bases and 5 bases respectively, with 6 bases between them. This CDR3 comprises 11 residues. CDR1 is GTSNPN and CDR2 is SVGIG in the germline V gene (reference sequence). Full variable domain (outside the CDR3, taken from reference TRBV30 and TRBJ2-5): SQTIHQWPATLVQPVGSPLSLECTVEGTSNPNLYWYRQAAGRGLQLLFYSVGIGQISSEVPQNLSASRPQDRQFILSSKKLLLSDSGFYLCAWSFPETQYFGPGTRLLVL.

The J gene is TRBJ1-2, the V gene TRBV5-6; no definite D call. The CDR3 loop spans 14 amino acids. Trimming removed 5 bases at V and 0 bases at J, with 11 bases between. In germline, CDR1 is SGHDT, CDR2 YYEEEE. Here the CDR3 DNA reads TGTGCCAGCAGTTTAGGCGGGCCTAACTATGGCTACACCTTC. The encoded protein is CASSLGGPNYGYTF.

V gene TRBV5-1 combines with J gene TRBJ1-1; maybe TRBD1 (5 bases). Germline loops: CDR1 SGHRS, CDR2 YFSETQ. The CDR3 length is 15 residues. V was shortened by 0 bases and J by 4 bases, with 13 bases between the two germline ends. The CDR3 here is CASSLVQGGGTEAFF. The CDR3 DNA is TGCGCCAGCAGCTTGGTCCAGGGTGGGGGCACTGAAGCTTTCTTT.

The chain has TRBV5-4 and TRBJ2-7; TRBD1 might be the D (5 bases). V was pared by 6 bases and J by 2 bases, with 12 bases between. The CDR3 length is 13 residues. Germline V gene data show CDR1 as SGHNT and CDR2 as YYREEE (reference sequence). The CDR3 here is CASTRPGTYEQYF. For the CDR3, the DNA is TGTGCCAGCACCCGGCCAGGGACCTACGAGCAGTACTTC.

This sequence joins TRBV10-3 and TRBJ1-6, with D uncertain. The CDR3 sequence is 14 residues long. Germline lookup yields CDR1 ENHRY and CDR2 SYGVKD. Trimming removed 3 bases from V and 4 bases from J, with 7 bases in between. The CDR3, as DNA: TGTGCCATCAGTGAACACGTATATAATTCACCCCTCCACTTT. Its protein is CAISEHVYNSPLHF.

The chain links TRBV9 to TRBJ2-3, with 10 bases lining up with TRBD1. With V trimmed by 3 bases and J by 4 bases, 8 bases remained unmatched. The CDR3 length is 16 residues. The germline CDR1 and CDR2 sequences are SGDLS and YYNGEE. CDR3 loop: CASSGLPGTGADTQYF. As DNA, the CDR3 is TGTGCCAGCAGCGGATTACCCGGGACAGGGGCAGATACGCAGTATTTT.

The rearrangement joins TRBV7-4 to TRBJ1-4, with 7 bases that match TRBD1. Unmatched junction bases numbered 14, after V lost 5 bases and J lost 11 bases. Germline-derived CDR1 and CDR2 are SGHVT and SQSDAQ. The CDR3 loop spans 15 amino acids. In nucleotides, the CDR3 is TGTGCCAGCAGCCTAAAGGGGGCGGCAGGGGAGAAACTGTTTTTT. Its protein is CASSLKGAAGEKLFF.

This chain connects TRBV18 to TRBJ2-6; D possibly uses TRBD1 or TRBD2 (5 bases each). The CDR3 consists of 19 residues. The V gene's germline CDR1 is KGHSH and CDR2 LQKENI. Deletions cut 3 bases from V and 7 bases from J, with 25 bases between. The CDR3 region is CASSPLVGTVNLRANVLTF. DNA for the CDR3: TGTGCCAGCTCACCCCTCGTAGGGACGGTTAACCTAAGAGCCAACGTCCTGACTTTC.